Described below is a single T cell receptor (beta chain) sequence and its context. This sample is drawn from a study of control samples from healthy donors and cancer patients. Trimming took 8 bases from V and 4 from J, leaving 14 bases between them. The length of the CDR3 is 13 residues. The repertoire was sequenced with immunoSEQ multiplex PCR; TCRdb's copy has only in-frame clones and lacks some. The table includes about 73,000 clones, roughly 90% detected once. The TCR comes from a man aged 60-69 years with lung cancer. This chain links TRBV12-3 or TRBV12-4 with TRBJ1-1; D remains ambiguous. The sequenced material came from PBMCs. CDR3 region: CASWGGRGTEAFF. In nucleotides, the CDR3 is TGTGCCAGCTGGGGAGGGAGAGGCACTGAAGCTTTCTTT.